The 2 T cell receptor beta chains listed next were all sequenced from one sample in a study of T cells after yellow fever vaccination. In TCRdb, the 5' RACE reads were re-called with MiXCR into one record per CDR3 protein. The data show some 260,000 distinct CDR3 sequences, roughly 5.2% seen once. Sample: CD4+ T cells sorted from PBMCs, taken on the day of the yellow fever booster vaccination. The receptors originated from a man aged 18 to 35 who received the YFV17D yellow fever vaccine.

This clonotype was found many times. This chain joins TRBV3-1 and TRBJ1-2, with 10 bases aligning to TRBD1. Per germline, CDR1 LGHDT and CDR2 YNNKEL (reference sequence). V gave up 4 bases and J gave up 4 bases; unmatched junction bases: 6. The CDR3 covers 15 residues. DNA for the CDR3: TGTGCCAGCAGCCGACAGGGGGCGGAAAGCTATGGCTACACCTTC. This translates into CASSRQGAESYGYTF.

This clonotype was found a few times. V gene TRBV5-1 combines with J gene TRBJ2-3, with D possibly TRBD2 on 7 matching bases. This CDR3 has 16 residues. In germline, CDR1 is SGHRS, CDR2 YFSETQ. Trimming removed 0 bases from V and 4 bases from J, with 15 bases in between. Here the CDR3 reads CASSLVAGARADTQYF. CDR3 bases: TGCGCCAGCAGCTTGGTGGCGGGGGCTCGCGCAGATACGCAGTATTTT.